Reported below is one T cell receptor (beta chain). Original processing methods: Amplification with reference gene primers provided the estimates of nucleated cell counts. Data came from immunoSEQ multiplex PCR; TCRdb stores just in-frame clones and leaves some out. From that table come the V and J calls and clone size; the DNA was used to work out D and trimming. Of approximately 49,000 clones in the sample, around nine tenths were seen once. This specimen belongs to a study of blood T cell repertoires in COVID-19. Study-wide background: The samples span acute and convalescent COVID-19 from the United States, Italy and Spain. In each case, the material was cDNA or gDNA derived from T cells, B-cell-depleted T cells, or PBMCs.

Germline CDR1 reads SGHNT; CDR2 reads YYREEE (reference sequence). Trimming left V 4 bases short and J 4 bases short, with 9 bases between. The CDR3 is made up of 13 amino acids. The chain carries TRBV5-4 and TRBJ1-5, with D perhaps TRBD1 (6 bases). Material: peripheral blood. The receptor was isolated from a man aged 50 to 60 with acute or convalescent COVID-19. The CDR3 DNA reads as TGTGCCAGCAGCGTACAGGGTAATCAGCCCCAGCATTTT. Translated, it gives CASSVQGNQPQHF.